Shown below are 20 T cell receptor beta chains from a single sample sequenced in a study of cytomegalovirus exposure and HLA in healthy donors. Primers included in the PCR were 60 Vbeta and 13 Jbeta primers. Using immunoSEQ multiplex PCR, the repertoire was profiled, and TCRdb retains in-frame clones only, with some absent. The table includes around 130,000 clones, approximately 67% detected once. Sequencing was done on a sample of PBMCs. These receptor sequences come from a woman aged 55-70 years in good health and CMV-seronegative.

This chain connects TRBV5-1 to TRBJ2-1; 9 bases are shared with TRBD2. The CDR3 runs to 16 residues. Germline loops: CDR1 SGHRS, CDR2 YFSETQ. Unmatched junction bases numbered 11, after V lost 5 bases and J lost 5 bases. DNA of the CDR3: TGCGCCAGCAGGTCAAATAGCGGGAGTGGAAACAATGAGCAGTTCTTC. This translates into CASRSNSGSGNNEQFF.

This sequence joins TRBV6-1 and TRBJ1-5; no definite D call. CDR1 MNHNS and CDR2 SASEGT come from the germline V gene. Trimming took off 3 bases at V and 7 bases at J, with 13 bases between the two ends. The CDR3 extends over 14 amino acids. CDR3: CASSDEGRRQPQHF. As DNA, the CDR3 is TGTGCCAGCAGTGATGAGGGTAGAAGACAGCCCCAGCATTTT.

V gene TRBV6-1 combines with J gene TRBJ1-2; D gene uncertain. V was trimmed by 1 base and J by 10 bases, leaving 16 bases between them. The germline CDR1 and CDR2 sequences are MNHNS and SASEGT. This CDR3 contains 14 residues. The CDR3 sequence is CASSEVGGNLPYTF. CDR3 nucleotides: TGTGCCAGCAGTGAAGTCGGAGGGAATTTGCCCTACACCTTC.

This chain uses TRBV19 with TRBJ2-7; 9 nucleotides align to TRBD1. CDR3 length: 15 residues. V was pared by 1 base and J by 0 bases, with 1 base of the junction left unmatched. Germline CDR1 reads LNHDA; CDR2 reads SQIVND (reference sequence). CDR3 sequence: CASSIATGGSYEQYF. The CDR3 DNA reads TGTGCCAGTAGTATAGCGACAGGGGGCTCCTACGAGCAGTACTTC.

This clone appeared a few times. The chain has TRBV6-5 and TRBJ2-7; TRBD2 aligns across 8 bases. CDR1 MNHEY and CDR2 SVGAGI come from the germline V gene. There are 15 residues in the CDR3. V gave up 6 bases and J gave up 6 bases; unmatched junction bases: 13. CDR3 region: CASRQTPTAGAEQYF. In DNA form, the CDR3 reads TGTGCCAGCAGGCAAACCCCAACAGCGGGAGCCGAGCAGTACTTC.

The V gene is TRBV5-6, the J gene TRBJ2-7, with D perhaps matching TRBD1 (6 bases). Deletions cut 4 bases from V and 4 bases from J, with 9 bases between. CDR1 and CDR2 from the germline V gene are SGHDT and YYEEEE. The CDR3 has 12 residues. The DNA for the CDR3 is TGTGCCAGCAGCGAACAGGGTTACGAGCAGTACTTC. It encodes CASSEQGYEQYF. Full variable domain (remainder filled in from reference TRBV5-6 and TRBJ2-7): DAGVTQSPTHLIKTRGQQVTLRCSPKSGHDTVSWYQQALGQGPQFIFQYYEEEERQRGNFPDRFSGHQFPNYSSELNVNALLLGDSALYLCASSEQGYEQYFGPGTRLTVT.

This clone is classed as medium-sized. The V and J genes are TRBV6-6 and TRBJ1-5, with 9 bases lining up with TRBD1. The ends lost 2 bases at V and 5 bases at J; junction bases unmatched: 4. Germline loops: CDR1 MNHNY, CDR2 SVGAGI (reference sequence). The CDR3 length is 15 residues. The CDR3 nucleotides are TGTGCCAGCAGTTACACAGGGGGCCAGGATCAGCCCCAGCATTTT. This sequence encodes CASSYTGGQDQPQHF.

The V call is TRBV7-2, the J call TRBJ1-2; 8 bases align to TRBD1. This CDR3 has 15 amino acids. V lost 5 bases to trimming and J lost 5 bases; unmatched junction nucleotides: 10. Germline values: CDR1 SGHTA, CDR2 FQGNSA. The CDR3 reads CASSPTQDREYGYTF. As DNA, the CDR3 is TGTGCCAGCAGCCCTACCCAGGACAGGGAATATGGCTACACCTTC.

This rearrangement joins TRBV6-1 to TRBJ2-7, with 10 bases lining up with TRBD1. Germline CDR1 and CDR2: MNHNS and SASEGT. The CDR3 is made up of 13 amino acids. J was trimmed by 6 bases and V by 2 bases; bases with no gene match: 1. CDR3 DNA sequence: TGTGCCAGCAGTGAAAGACAGGGGGCCGAGCAGTACTTC. It specifies CASSERQGAEQYF.

The rearrangement uses TRBV5-4 and TRBJ2-1, with TRBD2 matching 12 bases. Germline assignment: CDR1 SGHNT and CDR2 YYREEE (reference sequence). The length of the CDR3 is 15 residues. Unmatched junction bases numbered 4, after V lost 3 bases and J lost 6 bases. CDR3 protein: CASSYGTSGLNEQFF. CDR3 nucleotide sequence: TGTGCCAGCAGCTACGGGACTAGCGGGCTCAATGAGCAGTTCTTC.

The V call is TRBV6-5, the J call TRBJ2-5, with TRBD2 identical over 9 bases. J was trimmed by 2 bases and V by 5 bases; bases with no gene match: 3. Germline CDR1 reads MNHEY; CDR2 reads SVGAGI. CDR3 length: 14 residues. The CDR3 region has the DNA TGTGCCAGCAGTGGTAGCGGGGGTCAAGAGACCCAGTACTTC. Translated: CASSGSGGQETQYF.

Details on this clone: The same CDR3 also results from other DNA sequences found in this sample. This chain links TRBV4-1 with TRBJ1-1; weak D call: TRBD1 (5 bases). Germline CDR1 and CDR2: MGHRA and YSYEKL. Trimming pared 1 base from V and 2 bases from J, leaving 11 bases between. The CDR3 runs 15 residues. This CDR3 reads CASSQAGTENTEAFF. DNA for the CDR3: TGCGCCAGCAGCCAAGCAGGGACTGAAAACACTGAAGCTTTCTTT.

The chain employs TRBV28 and TRBJ2-7, with D perhaps TRBD1 (6 bases). Germline CDR1 and CDR2: MDHEN and SYDVKM. The CDR3 consists of 13 residues. V shed 8 bases and J shed 3 bases, with 14 bases lying between them. CDR3 amino acids: CASGATGSYEQYF. The CDR3 DNA reads TGTGCCAGCGGGGCTACAGGGAGCTACGAGCAGTACTTC.

Concerning this clone: This same CDR3 is encoded by further DNA sequences in the sample. V is TRBV7-2 and J is TRBJ2-5, with a tentative D call TRBD1 (6 bases). Germline V CDR1 and CDR2: SGHTA, FQGNSA. The CDR3 is 15 residues long. Trimming left V 1 base short and J 1 base short, with 10 bases between. CDR3 in amino acids: CASSLDNRAQETQYF. Written as DNA, the CDR3 is TGTGCCAGCAGCTTAGACAACAGGGCCCAAGAGACCCAGTACTTC.

This clone was seen only once. J is TRBJ2-5 and V is TRBV7-8; 7 nucleotides line up with TRBD1. V shed 5 bases and J 7 bases; nucleotides not matched to a gene: 16. CDR1 and CDR2 (germline): SGHVS, FQNEAQ. The CDR3 has 16 residues. The CDR3 sequence is CASSHPRTGRIGTQYF. The CDR3 DNA is TGTGCCAGCAGCCACCCTCGGACAGGTCGAATCGGGACCCAGTACTTC. The variable domain in full, completed from reference TRBV7-8 and TRBJ2-5, reads GAGVSQSPRYKVAKRGQDVALRCDPISGHVSLFWYQQALGQGPEFLTYFQNEAQLDKSGLPSDRFFAERPEGSVSTLKIQRTQQEDSAVYLCASSHPRTGRIGTQYFGPGTRLLVL.

The chain employs TRBV18 and TRBJ2-5; D may be TRBD1 (7 bases). The germline gives CDR1 KGHSH, CDR2 LQKENI. The CDR3 is 14 amino acids. Trimming left V 2 bases short and J 5 bases short, with 12 bases between. Here the CDR3 reads CASSPGQAGETQYF. In DNA, the CDR3 is TGTGCCAGCTCACCAGGACAGGCGGGGGAGACCCAGTACTTC.

V and J are TRBV21-1 and TRBJ2-5; the D segment call TRBD2 is taken from the table without a DNA check. TRBV21-1 is a recognized pseudogene. The CDR3 consists of 19 residues. CDR3 amino acids: CASSKFSPGLPKVGETQYF. In DNA, the CDR3 is TGTGCCAGCAGCAAATTCTCCCCTGGACTCCCTAAAGTGGGAGAGACCCAGTACTTC.

This clone was found a few times. This chain uses TRBV19 with TRBJ1-5; the match to TRBD1 covers 12 bases. From germline, CDR1 is LNHDA and CDR2 SQIVND (reference sequence). V dropped 5 bases and J dropped 7; count of bases not matched to a gene: 9. The CDR3 has 16 amino acids. The CDR3 spells CASSPPGTGGRQPQHF. The DNA for the CDR3 is TGTGCCAGTAGTCCTCCCGGGACAGGGGGCCGGCAGCCCCAGCATTTT. Filled out from reference TRBV19 and TRBJ1-5, the complete variable domain reads DGGITQSPKYLFRKEGQNVTLSCEQNLNHDAMYWYRQDPGQGLRLIYYSQIVNDFQKGDIAEGYSVSREKKESFPLTVTSAQKNPTAFYLCASSPPGTGGRQPQHFGDGTRLSIL.

A word on this clone: An end of the junction does not agree with germline; a read error may underlie this. The CDR3 DNA follows: TGTTCCAGCAGCTTGGACTTTGCAGCGGGGCAGGGGAACTATGGCTACACCTTC. Its protein product is CSSSLDFAAGQGNYGYTF. The chain is built from TRBV7-9 and TRBJ1-2, with D perhaps matching TRBD1 (6 bases). Germline V gene sequence: CDR1 SEHNR, CDR2 FQNEAQ (reference sequence). The CDR3 sequence is 18 residues long.

The rearrangement uses TRBV11-2 and TRBJ1-5; TRBD1 matches 7 bases. The CDR3 sequence is 15 residues long. The germline V gene has CDR1 SGHAT and CDR2 FQNNGV. Trimming took 5 bases from V and 1 from J; bases not matched to a gene: 5. In DNA, the CDR3 is TGTGCCAGCAGCAAAAACAGGGGAAGCAATCAGCCCCAGCATTTT. This translates into CASSKNRGSNQPQHF.